This T cell receptor (beta chain) comes out of a study of cytomegalovirus exposure and HLA in healthy donors. Libraries were prepared by immunoSEQ multiplex PCR; TCRdb keeps only in-frame clonotypes and omits some of them. The sample comprises some 50,000 clones, 94% of which are singletons, and 7.8% rests with the top ten. Points on this clone: Its target is not known.

The donors were part of the 120-subject validation cohort, which stood apart from the roughly 730-subject first cohort. Germline V gene lookup returns CDR1 SGDLS and CDR2 YYNGEE. This CDR3 has 13 amino acids. The J segment lost 5 bases and the V segment lost 0 bases, leaving 2 bases of the junction unmatched. Whole-study findings and limits: Clusters of TCRs from the first cohort tended to co-occur in the 95 to 150 validation repertoires (as a later analysis found). Some TCR beta chains (164 of them) were listed as cytomegalovirus-associated.

The specimen was PBMCs. V usage is TRBV9 and J usage is TRBJ2-7; 7 bases match TRBD2. This receptor was obtained from a woman in her late teens or twenties in good health and CMV-seropositive. The CDR3 DNA reads as TGTGCCAGCAGCGTAGTGGGGGGGAACGAGCAGTACTTC. Protein sequence: CASSVVGGNEQYF.